The present T cell receptor beta chain was sequenced within a study of identical twins. The study's findings and limits: Potential partial confounding of zero-insertion analyses by invariant MAIT and iNKT cells was noted. Out-of-frame alpha sequences common to twins exhibited a surplus of low generation probability.

This CDR3 comprises 15 residues. J lost 3 bases, V lost 7 bases, and 9 bases had no gene match. This clonotype came up many times. The antigen remains undetermined. Via MiXCR, TCRdb re-called the 5' RACE reads, giving one row per CDR3 protein. Altogether some 500,000 distinct CDR3 sequences are present, approximately 15% being singletons, with the ten largest covering approximately 0.98%. These records were also assigned to another study, of yellow fever vaccine responses in identical twins.

The chain has TRBV12-3 or TRBV12-4 and TRBJ2-1; 7 nucleotides agree with TRBD2. Material: CD4+ T cells sorted from blood. This receptor was identified in a woman younger than 35 in good health. CDR3 bases: TGTGCCAGCACGTTAAGCGGGATTAACTACAATGAGCAGTTCTTC. Protein sequence: CASTLSGINYNEQFF.